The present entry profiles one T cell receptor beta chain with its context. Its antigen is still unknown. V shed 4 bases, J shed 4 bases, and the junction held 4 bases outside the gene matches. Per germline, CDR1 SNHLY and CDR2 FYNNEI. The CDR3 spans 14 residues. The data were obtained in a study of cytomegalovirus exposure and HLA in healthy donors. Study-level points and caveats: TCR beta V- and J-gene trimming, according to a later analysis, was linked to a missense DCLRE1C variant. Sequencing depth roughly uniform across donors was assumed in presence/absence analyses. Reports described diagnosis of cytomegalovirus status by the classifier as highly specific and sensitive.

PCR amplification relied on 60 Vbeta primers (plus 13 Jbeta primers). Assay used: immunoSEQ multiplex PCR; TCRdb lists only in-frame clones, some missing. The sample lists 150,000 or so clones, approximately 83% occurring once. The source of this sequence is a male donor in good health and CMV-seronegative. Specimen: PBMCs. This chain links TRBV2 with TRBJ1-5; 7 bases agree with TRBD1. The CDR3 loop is CASSADRRNQPQHF. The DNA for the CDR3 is TGTGCCAGCAGTGCGGACAGGAGGAATCAGCCCCAGCATTTT.